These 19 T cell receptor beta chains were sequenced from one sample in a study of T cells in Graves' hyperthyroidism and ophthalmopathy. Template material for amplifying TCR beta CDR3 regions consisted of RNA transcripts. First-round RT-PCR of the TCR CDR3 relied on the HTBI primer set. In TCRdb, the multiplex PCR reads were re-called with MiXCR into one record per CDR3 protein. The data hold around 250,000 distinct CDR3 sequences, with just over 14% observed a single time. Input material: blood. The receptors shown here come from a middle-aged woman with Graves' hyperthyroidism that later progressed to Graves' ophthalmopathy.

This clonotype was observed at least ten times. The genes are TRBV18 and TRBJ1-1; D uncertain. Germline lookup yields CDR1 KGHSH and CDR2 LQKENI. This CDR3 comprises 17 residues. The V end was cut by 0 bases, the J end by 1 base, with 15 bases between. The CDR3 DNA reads TGTGCCAGCTCACCACCAGGGCAGACCTATGAGAACACTGAAGCTTTCTTT. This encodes CASSPPGQTYENTEAFF.

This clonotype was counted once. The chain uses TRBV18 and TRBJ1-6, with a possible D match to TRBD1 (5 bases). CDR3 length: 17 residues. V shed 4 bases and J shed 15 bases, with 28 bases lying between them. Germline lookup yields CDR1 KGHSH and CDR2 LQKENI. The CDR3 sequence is CASSRRDRSSYNSLLHF. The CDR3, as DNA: TGTGCCAGCTCACGCCGGGACCGGAGCTCCTATAATTCGCTCCTCCACTTT.

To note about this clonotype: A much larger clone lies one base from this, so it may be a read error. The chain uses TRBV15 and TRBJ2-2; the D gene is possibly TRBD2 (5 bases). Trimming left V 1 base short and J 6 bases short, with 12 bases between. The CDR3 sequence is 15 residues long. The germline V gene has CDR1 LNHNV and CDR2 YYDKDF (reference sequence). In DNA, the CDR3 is TGTGCCACCAGCAGAGTTGTGGGAGTGGCCGGGGAGCTGTTTTTT. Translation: CATSRVVGVAGELFF.

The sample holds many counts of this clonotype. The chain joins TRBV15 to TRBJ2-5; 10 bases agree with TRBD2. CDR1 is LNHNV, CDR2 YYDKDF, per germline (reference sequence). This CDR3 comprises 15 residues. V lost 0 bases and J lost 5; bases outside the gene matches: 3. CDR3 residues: CATSRDRSGRETQYF. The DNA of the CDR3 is TGTGCCACCAGCAGAGATCGTAGCGGGAGGGAGACCCAGTACTTC.

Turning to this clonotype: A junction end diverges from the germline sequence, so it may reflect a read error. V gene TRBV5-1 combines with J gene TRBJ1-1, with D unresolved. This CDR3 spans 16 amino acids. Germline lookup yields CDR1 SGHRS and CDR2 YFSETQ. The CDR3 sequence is CASSLAGVELNTETFF. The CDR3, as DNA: TGCGCCAGCAGCTTGGCCGGAGTTGAACTGAACACTGAAACTTTCTTT.

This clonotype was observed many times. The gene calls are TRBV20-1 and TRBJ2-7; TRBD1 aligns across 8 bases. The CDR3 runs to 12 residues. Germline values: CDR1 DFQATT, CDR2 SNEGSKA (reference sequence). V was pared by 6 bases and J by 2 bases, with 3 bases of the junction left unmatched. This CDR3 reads CSARGPTYEQYF. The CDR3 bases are TGCAGTGCCAGGGGGCCAACCTACGAGCAGTACTTC.

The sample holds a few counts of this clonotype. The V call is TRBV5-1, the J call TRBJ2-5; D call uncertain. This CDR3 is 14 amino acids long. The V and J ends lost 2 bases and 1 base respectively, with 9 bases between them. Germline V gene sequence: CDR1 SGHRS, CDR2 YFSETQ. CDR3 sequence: CASSLNSIQETQYF. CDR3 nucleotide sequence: TGCGCCAGCAGCTTAAACAGCATCCAAGAGACCCAGTACTTC.

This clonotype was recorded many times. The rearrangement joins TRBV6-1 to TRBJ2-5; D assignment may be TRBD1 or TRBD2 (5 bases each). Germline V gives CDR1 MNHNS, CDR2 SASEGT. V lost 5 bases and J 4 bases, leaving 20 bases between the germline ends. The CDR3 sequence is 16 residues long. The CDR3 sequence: CASSLPPLGHGETQYF. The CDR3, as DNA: TGTGCCAGCAGTCTTCCCCCACTAGGACATGGAGAGACCCAGTACTTC.

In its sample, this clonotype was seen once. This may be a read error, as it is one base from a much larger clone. CDR3 coding DNA: TGTGTCAGCAGCCAAGACCAGGGGATGAGCGAGCAGTACTTC. Translation gives CVSSQDQGMSEQYF. The rearrangement joins TRBV4-2 to TRBJ2-7, with D perhaps matching TRBD1 (6 bases). Germline CDR1 reads LGHNA; CDR2 reads YNFKEQ. This CDR3 comprises 14 residues.

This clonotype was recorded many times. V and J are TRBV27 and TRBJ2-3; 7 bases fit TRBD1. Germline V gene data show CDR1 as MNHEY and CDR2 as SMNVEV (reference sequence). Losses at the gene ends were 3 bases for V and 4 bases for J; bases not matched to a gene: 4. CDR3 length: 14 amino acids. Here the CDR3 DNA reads TGTGCCAGCAGTTTTTTGACAGGGCCAGATACGCAGTATTTT. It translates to CASSFLTGPDTQYF.

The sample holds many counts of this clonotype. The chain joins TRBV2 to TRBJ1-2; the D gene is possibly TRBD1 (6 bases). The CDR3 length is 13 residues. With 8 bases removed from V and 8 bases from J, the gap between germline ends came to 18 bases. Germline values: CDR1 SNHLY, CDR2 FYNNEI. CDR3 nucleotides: TGTGCCAGCCTTACCCAAACAGGGAGCGGCTACACCTTC. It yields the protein CASLTQTGSGYTF.

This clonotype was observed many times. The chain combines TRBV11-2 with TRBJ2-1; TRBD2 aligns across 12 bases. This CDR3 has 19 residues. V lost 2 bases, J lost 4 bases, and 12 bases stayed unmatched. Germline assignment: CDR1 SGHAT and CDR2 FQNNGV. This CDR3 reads CASSLKLASGRAEYNEQFF. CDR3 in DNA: TGTGCCAGCAGCTTAAAATTGGCTAGCGGGAGGGCCGAGTACAATGAGCAGTTCTTC.

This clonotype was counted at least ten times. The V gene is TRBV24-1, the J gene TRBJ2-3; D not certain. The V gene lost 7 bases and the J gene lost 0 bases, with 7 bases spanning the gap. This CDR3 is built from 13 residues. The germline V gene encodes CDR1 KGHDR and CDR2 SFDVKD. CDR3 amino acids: CATRATSTDTQYF. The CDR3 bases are TGTGCCACCAGGGCAACAAGCACAGATACGCAGTATTTT.

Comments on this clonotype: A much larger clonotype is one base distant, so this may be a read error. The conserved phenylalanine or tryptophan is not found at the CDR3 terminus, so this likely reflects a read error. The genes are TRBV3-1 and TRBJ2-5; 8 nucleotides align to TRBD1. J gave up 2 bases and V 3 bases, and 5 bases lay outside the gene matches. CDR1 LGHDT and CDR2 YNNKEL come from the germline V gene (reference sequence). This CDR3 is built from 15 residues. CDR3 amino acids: CASSHDRGVQETQYL. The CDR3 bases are TGTGCCAGCAGCCATGACAGGGGTGTACAAGAGACCCAGTACCTC.

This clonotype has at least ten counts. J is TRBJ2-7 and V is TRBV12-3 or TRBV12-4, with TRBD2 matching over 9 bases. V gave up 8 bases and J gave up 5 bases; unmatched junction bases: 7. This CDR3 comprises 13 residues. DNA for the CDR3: TGTGCCAGCGCCGGGACTAGCAGTAACGAGCAGTACTTC. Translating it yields CASAGTSSNEQYF.

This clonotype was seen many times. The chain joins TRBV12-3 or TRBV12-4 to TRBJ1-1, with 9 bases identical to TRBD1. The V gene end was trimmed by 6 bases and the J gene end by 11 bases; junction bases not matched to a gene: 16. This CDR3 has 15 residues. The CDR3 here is CASRRERTGGHEAFF. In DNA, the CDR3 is TGTGCCAGCAGAAGAGAGAGAACAGGGGGCCATGAGGCTTTCTTT.

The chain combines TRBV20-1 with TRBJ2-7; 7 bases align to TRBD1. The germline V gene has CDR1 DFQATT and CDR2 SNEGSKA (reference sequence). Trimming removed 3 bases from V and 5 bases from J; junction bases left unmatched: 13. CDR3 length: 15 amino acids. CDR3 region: CSASPLTGDVDEQYF. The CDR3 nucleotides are TGCAGTGCTAGTCCCCTTACAGGGGATGTGGACGAGCAGTACTTC.

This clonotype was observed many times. CDR3 amino acids: CASRDHTGNTEAFF. The CDR3 DNA reads TGTGCCAGCAGGGACCACACAGGGAACACTGAAGCTTTCTTT. The rearrangement uses TRBV2 and TRBJ1-1; perhaps TRBD1 as D (5 bases). From germline, CDR1 is SNHLY and CDR2 FYNNEI. CDR3 length: 14 amino acids. V was trimmed by 6 bases and J by 1 base, leaving 12 bases between them.

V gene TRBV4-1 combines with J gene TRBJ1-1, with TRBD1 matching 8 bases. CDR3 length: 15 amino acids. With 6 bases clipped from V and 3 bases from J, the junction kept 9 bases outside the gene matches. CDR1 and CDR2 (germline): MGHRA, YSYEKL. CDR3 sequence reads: CASRSPRGLDTEAFF. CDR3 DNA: TGCGCCAGCAGGTCACCCAGGGGGCTCGACACTGAAGCTTTCTTT.